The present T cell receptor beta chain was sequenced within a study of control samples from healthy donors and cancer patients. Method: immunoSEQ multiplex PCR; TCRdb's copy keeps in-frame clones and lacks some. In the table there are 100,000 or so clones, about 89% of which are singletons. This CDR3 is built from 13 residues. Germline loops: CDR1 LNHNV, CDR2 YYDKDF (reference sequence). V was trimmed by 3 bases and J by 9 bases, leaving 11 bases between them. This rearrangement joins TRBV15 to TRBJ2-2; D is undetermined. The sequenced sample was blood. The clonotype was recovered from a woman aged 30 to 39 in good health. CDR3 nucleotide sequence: TGTGCCACCAGCAGCAGAGAGTTCCGGGAGCTGTTTTTT. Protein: CATSSREFRELFF.